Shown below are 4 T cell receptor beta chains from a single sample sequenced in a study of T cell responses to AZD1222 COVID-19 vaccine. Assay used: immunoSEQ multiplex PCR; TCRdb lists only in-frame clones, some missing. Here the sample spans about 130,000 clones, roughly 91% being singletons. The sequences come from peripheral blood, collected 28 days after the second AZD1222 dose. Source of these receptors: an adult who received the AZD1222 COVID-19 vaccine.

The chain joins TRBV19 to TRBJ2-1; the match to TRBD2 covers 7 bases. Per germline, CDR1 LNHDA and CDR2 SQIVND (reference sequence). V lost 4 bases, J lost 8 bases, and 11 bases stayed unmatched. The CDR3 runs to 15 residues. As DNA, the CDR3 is TGTGCCAGTAGTAGCCAGCGGGGTGGGATCCATGAGCAGTTCTTC. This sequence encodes CASSSQRGGIHEQFF.

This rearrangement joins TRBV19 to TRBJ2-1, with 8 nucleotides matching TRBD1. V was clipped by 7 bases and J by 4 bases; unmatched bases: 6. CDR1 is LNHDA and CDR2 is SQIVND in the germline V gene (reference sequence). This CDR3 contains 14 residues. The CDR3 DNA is TGTGCCAGTACGGCAGGGGGCTTTTACAATGAGCAGTTCTTC. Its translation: CASTAGGFYNEQFF.

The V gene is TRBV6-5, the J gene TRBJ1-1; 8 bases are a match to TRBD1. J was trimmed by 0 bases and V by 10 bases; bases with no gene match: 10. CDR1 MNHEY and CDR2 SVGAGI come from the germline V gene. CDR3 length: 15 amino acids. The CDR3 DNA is TGTGCCACCATCCTGAGGACAGGGATGAACACTGAAGCTTTCTTT. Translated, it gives CATILRTGMNTEAFF.

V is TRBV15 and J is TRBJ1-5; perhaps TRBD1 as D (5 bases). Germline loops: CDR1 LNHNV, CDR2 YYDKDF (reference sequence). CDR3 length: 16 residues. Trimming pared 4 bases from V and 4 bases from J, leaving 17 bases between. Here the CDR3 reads CATSKGQGEQNQPQHF. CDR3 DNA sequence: TGTGCCACCAGCAAGGGCCAGGGTGAACAAAATCAGCCCCAGCATTTT.